This is a list of T cell receptor beta chains from one sample in a study of post-analysis software for immune sequencing data. TCRdb re-derived calls from the PCR reads in MiXCR, one entry per CDR3 protein. The table records about 210,000 distinct CDR3 sequences, 25% to 30% of them present only once. Sequencing was done on a sample of blood. Source of these receptors: a girl between 2 and 17 years old with multiple sclerosis. CDR3s include the opening cysteine and the closing phenylalanine or tryptophan.

V gene,J gene,CDR3 protein
TRBV18,TRBJ2-7,CASSRAGTSSYEQYF
TRBV24-1,TRBJ1-5,CATSDNSNQPQHF
TRBV6-6,TRBJ2-5,CASSDWTEYQETQYF
TRBV7-9,TRBJ2-7,CASSLGLAGVTEQYF
TRBV30,TRBJ1-2,CAWRTLGQLVRDTF
TRBV3-1,TRBJ1-6,CASSQVEGSPLHF
TRBV2,TRBJ1-2,CASRSDSLYGYTF
TRBV19,TRBJ2-7,CASSIPGQGSDEQYF
TRBV6-5,TRBJ2-7,CASSYSTSGKAREQYF
TRBV12-3/TRBV12-4,TRBJ2-5,CASRGPWETQYF
TRBV7-2,TRBJ2-7,CASSLGPGQGNEQYF
TRBV6-1,TRBJ2-1,CASTSGTSIHEQFF
TRBV5-1,TRBJ2-2,CASSLAAGDTGELFF
TRBV25-1,TRBJ2-7,CASSELGKGVYEQYF
TRBV25-1,TRBJ2-5,CASSGYFPGSARQYF
TRBV20-1,TRBJ2-5,CSASPLGRARAGGTSSPQYF
TRBV15,TRBJ2-1,CATSRIQGSSYNEQFF
TRBV7-9,TRBJ2-3,CTSSPGGLSSTDTQYF
TRBV7-2,TRBJ1-2,CASSLVRDRGYGYTF
TRBV10-3,TRBJ2-1,CAISASGSYNEQFF
TRBV19,TRBJ2-1,CASSTLVKGSYNEQFF
TRBV20-1,TRBJ2-2,CSARAGQVGGGLFF